A selection of T cell receptor beta chains follows, all from one sample in a study of neurological immune-mediated disorders. TCRdb fed the 5' RACE reads into MiXCR, producing one record per CDR3 protein. The sample lists about 59,000 distinct CDR3 sequences, roughly 13% occurring once. Specimen: PBMCs. The receptors shown here come from a woman aged 60-75 years with HTLV-1-associated myelopathy (HAM/TSP). Each CDR3 is given with its conserved first and last residue. D genes are given only for firm matches. Size is stated as once, few, many, or a class for an expanded clone.

clone size	D gene	V gene	J gene	CDR3 protein	CDR3 DNA
many	-	TRBV7-9	TRBJ2-3	CASSLAGSHTDTQYF	TGTGCCAGCAGCTTAGCGGGGAGTCACACAGATACGCAGTATTTT
many	-	TRBV29-1	TRBJ2-6	CSVEREGAGANVLTF	TGCAGCGTTGAAAGGGAGGGGGCTGGGGCCAACGTCCTGACTTTC
many	-	TRBV10-1	TRBJ2-1	CASSGQQGLPGYNEQFF	TGCGCCAGCAGTGGCCAACAGGGTCTCCCGGGATACAATGAGCAGTTCTTC
many	-	TRBV12-3/TRBV12-4	TRBJ2-5	CASRPLGGETQYF	TGTGCCAGCAGACCACTGGGGGGAGAGACCCAGTACTTC
many	-	TRBV20-1	TRBJ2-2	CSARMVNTGELFF	TGCAGTGCTAGGATGGTGAACACCGGGGAGCTGTTTTTT
many	TRBD2	TRBV4-2	TRBJ2-4	CASSQVISGRGNIQYF	TGTGCCAGCAGCCAAGTCATTAGCGGGAGGGGAAACATTCAGTACTTC
many	-	TRBV7-2	TRBJ2-3	CASSLAGRTDTQYF	TGTGCCAGCAGCTTAGCGGGACGCACAGATACGCAGTATTTT
many	TRBD1	TRBV4-1	TRBJ1-5	CASSQSGTVDNQPQHF	TGCGCCAGCAGCCAGAGTGGGACAGTGGACAATCAGCCCCAGCATTTT
many	-	TRBV12-3/TRBV12-4	TRBJ2-1	CASSFNSDEQFF	TGTGCCAGCAGTTTTAATTCGGATGAGCAGTTCTTC
many	-	TRBV3-1	TRBJ1-1	CASSQGRKNTEAFF	TGTGCCAGCAGCCAAGGGCGGAAGAACACTGAAGCTTTCTTT
many	TRBD2	TRBV9	TRBJ2-3	CASSVAPGGGRGTDTQYF	TGTGCCAGCAGCGTAGCCCCTGGGGGAGGGAGGGGCACAGATACGCAGTATTTT
many	-	TRBV7-9	TRBJ2-2	CASSPAVGANTGELFF	TGTGCCAGCAGCCCCGCGGTGGGTGCGAACACCGGGGAGCTGTTTTTT